What follows is one T cell receptor beta chain and its context. Its antigen is unknown. No clone much larger than this one lies a single base away; base qualities are absent. These data come from a study of patients and donors after allogeneic stem cell transplantation (dated by TCRdb to about 2020). Receptors were amplified or captured by RT-PCR. TCRdb shows the sequencer as NextSeq 550. In TCRdb, the public reads were trimmed at Q25 with fastp and aligned with MiXCR, with productive beta chains retained. Every CDR3 protein is listed once, alongside the most common genes and DNA of its rows. This sample gives 900,000 to 1,000,000 distinct CDR3 sequences in total; roughly 18% of them show up just once. Jointly, the top ten make up 5% to 6.5% of the sample. The junction shows trimming of 4 bases on V and 3 bases on J, and the gene matches do not reach 13 bases of it. The CDR3 measures 17 amino acids from cysteine to phenylalanine. Solely the CDR3 DNA is kept, with 51 bases framed from the first base. CDR1 and CDR2 (SGDLS, YYNGEE) derive from the germline V gene.

What was sequenced was blood, either unsorted or a sorted T cell fraction (not recorded which). The chain is assembled from TRBV9 and TRBJ2-7; the central 10 bases match TRBD1. This receptor was taken from a human donor who was either an allogeneic HSCT recipient or a stem cell or donor lymphocyte infusion donor (not recorded which). It is not recorded whose cells these are; they may come from a transplant donor. The CDR3 here reads CASSPQGTGVGSYEQYF. The sequenced DNA is TGTGCCAGCAGCCCCCAAGGGACAGGGGTGGGGAGCTACGAGCAGTACTTC.